This T cell receptor beta chain was sequenced for a study of human T cells and chemical hapten exposure (dated by TCRdb to about 2021). Background on the whole study: For sensitization, 2% DPC in acetone was applied to an approximately 2 cm by approximately 2 cm area of upper inner arm skin. Patients additionally received weekly therapeutic DPC doses to the scalp throughout the approximately 24-week study period. Patch tests used Finn chambers with 0.01% DPC on the upper back, scored after 6 days by International Contact Dermatitis Research Group standards. The mostly female patient cohort included alopecia areata with under or over 50% scalp involvement, alopecia totalis and alopecia universalis. Libraries were pooled for sequencing, and variation in per-sample TCR yields was attributed mainly to small differences in library volumes within the pool. The study tracked peripheral blood TCR repertoire changes in vivo during primary and secondary sensitization to the hapten diphenylcyclopropenone (DPC) in alopecia patients. Blood samples were taken from patients before sensitization (week 0) and then at 2, 6 and about 24 weeks after DPC sensitization. Blood for TCR sequencing was provided by twenty-nine alopecia patients at one to four time points (pre-sensitization, 2, 6 and 24 weeks).

Relative to germline, V is missing 3 bases and J is missing 5 bases, with 8 bases of the junction outside any gene match. From the cysteine through the phenylalanine, the CDR3 covers 16 amino acids. CDR3 DNA only is kept here, 48 bases in frame from base 1. The method was RACE. Sequenced on a NextSeq 500. During library preparation, unique molecular identifiers were attached to individual cDNA molecules so that TCRs could be counted in a quantitative, reproducible way. Each blood RNA sample was used to sequence both TCR alpha and TCR beta chains. Per the authors' processing: Samples had a median of about 96,000 TCRs, with a range from about 23,224 to 750,000. V, J and CDR3 annotation of the TCR reads was carried out using the Decombinator software suite. Every sample was subsampled to the same number of TCRs (28,000) for the PS versus PT1 abundance plots. Expanded TCRs were defined as absent before sensitization and observed at least eight times at the 2-week time point. In-frame beta chains were kept once TCRdb had trimmed the public reads at Q25 with fastp and called clones with MiXCR. Identical CDR3 proteins give one entry, which carries the most common genes and DNA. These V and J calls rely on TCRdb rather than the paper's analysis. In all, the sample holds some 81,000 distinct CDR3 sequences, and 7% to 8% of those were seen once. The top ten clones comprise roughly 1.6% of the sample.

With respect to this clonotype: Its antigen remains undetermined. No base-level quality is on record; no much larger clone is a single base apart.

What the time point label conveys for this sample: patch test 1, 2 weeks after DPC sensitization. Interpreted using the paper, the treatment or condition label stands for: therapeutic diphenylcyclopropenone sensitization with weekly scalp DPC. At each patch-test visit, blood was drawn before the patch test was applied. Patients were considered eligible if aged 18 to 70, diagnosed with alopecia and deemed suitable for DPC therapy, and patients were excluded if pregnant. Unfractionated whole blood was collected in Tempus Blood RNA tubes, and total RNA was extracted from that blood. What the study reported, not specific to this receptor: The number of PT1 expanded TCRs positively correlated with patch test score, significant at thresholds 8, 16 and 32 but not 4. After repeated subsampling, changes were observed in the strength of the expansion versus patch-test correlation and in the threshold at which the correlation became significant. Expanded TCRs formed significantly more large CDR3 similarity clusters than pre-sensitization or healthy control sets, consistent with antigen-driven responses. Because every patient had alopecia, a presumed autoimmune disease, the patients' immune response might differ from that of healthy individuals. DPC sensitization did not change the number of TCRs with a frequency above 1 in 1000, and there was no evidence of changes in global repertoire structure.

The V gene is TRBV12-3 or TRBV12-4 and the J gene is TRBJ2-1; 9 nucleotides in the junction match TRBD2. Sequenced here: whole blood, sampled in connection with sensitization to the hapten diphenylcyclopropenone (DPC). The sequence was obtained from a woman in her twenties or thirties with alopecia areata. Some clones in this sample may be carry-over from other donors' samples. The CDR3 corresponds to CASSFGSSGINNEQFF. Read as DNA, the sequence is TGTGCCAGCAGTTTTGGATCTAGCGGGATTAACAATGAGCAGTTCTTC.